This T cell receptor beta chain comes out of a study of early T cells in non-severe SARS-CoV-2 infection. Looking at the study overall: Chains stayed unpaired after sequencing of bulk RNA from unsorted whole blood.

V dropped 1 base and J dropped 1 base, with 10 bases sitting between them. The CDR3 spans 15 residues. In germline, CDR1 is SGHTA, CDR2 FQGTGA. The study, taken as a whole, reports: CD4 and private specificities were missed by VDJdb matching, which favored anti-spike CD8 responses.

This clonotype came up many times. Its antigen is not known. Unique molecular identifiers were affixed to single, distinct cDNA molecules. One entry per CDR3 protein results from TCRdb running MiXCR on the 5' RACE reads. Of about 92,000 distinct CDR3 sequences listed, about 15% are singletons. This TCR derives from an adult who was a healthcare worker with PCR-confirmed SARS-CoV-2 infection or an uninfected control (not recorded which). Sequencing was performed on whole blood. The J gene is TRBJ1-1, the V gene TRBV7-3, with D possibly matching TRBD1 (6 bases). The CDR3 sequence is CASSLRETGNTEAFF. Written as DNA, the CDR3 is TGTGCCAGCAGCTTAAGGGAGACAGGGAACACTGAAGCTTTCTTT. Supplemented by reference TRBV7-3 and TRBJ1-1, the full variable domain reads GAGVSQTPSNKVTEKGKYVELRCDPISGHTALYWYRQSLGQGPEFLIYFQGTGAADDSGLPNDRFFAVRPEGSVSTLKIQRTERGDSAVYLCASSLRETGNTEAFFGQGTRLTVV.